The source of this TCR beta chain is a study of CD8 T cells in ankylosing spondylitis (TCRdb year 2017). Broadly, across the study: The study set out to find disease-linked TCR variants by profiling T cell receptor beta repertoires in ankylosing spondylitis patients and healthy donors. Samples of peripheral blood were taken, and for ankylosing spondylitis patients, synovial fluid was collected as well. The whole study cohort included over a hundred healthy donors and 25 ankylosing spondylitis patients.

The CDR3 contains 14 residues, cysteine and phenylalanine counted. Left in the record is the CDR3 DNA by itself, 42 bases read in frame from the first base. From a lookup of the germline V gene, CDR1 and CDR2 are SGHDN and FVKESK. Trimming takes 5 bases from V and 5 bases from J, and the germline ends sit 16 bases apart. The investigation overall reported the following: A TCR beta motif of several highly homologous amino acid variants appeared characteristic of blood from ankylosing spondylitis patients. Some TCR beta motif variants had previously been reported in synovial fluid and blood of reactive arthritis patients, which suggested common disease-initiation mechanisms. According to the report, matched synovial fluid samples from ankylosing spondylitis patients were significantly enriched for the disease-linked clones. The disease-linked clones had a CD8+ phenotype and were found at relatively low frequencies in peripheral blood.

Instrument on record: Illumina HiSeq 2500. Quantitative 5'-RACE with molecular barcodes was the method used to prepare the TCR beta libraries. For the original study's pipeline: A new computational method, built on a probabilistic model of VDJ rearrangement, was used to identify disease-linked TCR variants. TCRdb reworked the public reads: Q25 trimming with fastp, MiXCR clone assembly, productive beta chains retained. Each record represents a unique CDR3 protein, reported with the most common genes and DNA among its rows. None of the V and J calls come from the authors' own analysis; TCRdb made them. In all, the sample holds more than 250,000 distinct CDR3 sequences, and roughly 10% of those were seen once. 8% to 9.5% of the sample lies in the top ten. This clonotype was seen many times. Its antigen is still unknown. The input lacks base qualities; no much larger clone sits a single base away.

The rearrangement combines TRBV14 with TRBJ2-7; no D gene call is confident. The sequence derives from a female donor with ankylosing spondylitis or in good health (not recorded which). Specimen: blood, either unsorted or a sorted T cell fraction (not recorded which). Here the CDR3 is given as CASSSLTSGHEQYF. The bases read TGTGCCAGCAGCTCACTCACGAGTGGGCACGAGCAGTACTTC.